These T cell receptor beta chains were read from a single sample in a study of T cell repertoires in cytomegalovirus infection. Their recognized antigens are unknown. TCRdb re-called the reads with MiXCR, one entry per CDR3 protein. The sample lists hundreds of thousands of distinct CDR3 sequences; about 30% were seen once. The sequences come from cultured CD8+ T cells from PBMCs, collected from culture after CMV antigen stimulation. These receptors were obtained from a human donor in good health (CMV status not recorded). Some clones in this sample may be carry-over from other donors' samples. CDR3s leave out the opening cysteine and the closing phenylalanine or tryptophan. Only some rows state a clone size, as once, few, many or a class for expanded clones.

clone_size	j_call	v_call	cdr3_aa
few	TRBJ1-2	TRBV4-1	ASFAGGENGYT
many	TRBJ2-1	TRBV12-3/TRBV12-4	ASIRGVYNEQF
.	TRBJ1-6	TRBV6-6	ASSVDGSSYNSPLH
few	TRBJ2-3	TRBV11-1	ASNDRGLSTDTQY
.	TRBJ1-2	TRBV12-5	ASGLAAGNYGYT
once	TRBJ1-1	TRBV7-9	TSSLGGDPEAF
.	TRBJ2-3	TRBV19	ATRAGAPDTQY
.	TRBJ2-7	TRBV7-9	ASSLESTSYEQY
few	TRBJ2-5	TRBV6-1	ASSEDVWALSGPQETQY
.	TRBJ2-7	TRBV27	ASSSPGRVGEQY
few	TRBJ1-4	TRBV6-6	ASRSTGSEGEKLF
many	TRBJ1-4	TRBV7-6	ASSLVVGGEKLF
.	TRBJ2-1	TRBV6-2/TRBV6-3	ASSFGLPNEQF
few	TRBJ1-5	TRBV7-2	ASSDDLFNQPQH
.	TRBJ2-7	TRBV7-6	VSTRSLAVPYEQY
few	TRBJ1-1	TRBV19	ASSRGDRATEAF
.	TRBJ1-2	TRBV24-1	ATSGVPHYGYT
.	TRBJ1-1	TRBV4-3	ASSGRTAEAF
many	TRBJ2-2	TRBV27	ASSPLPDRESNTGELF
few	TRBJ1-5	TRBV19	ASSIDWSSGVSNQPQH
.	TRBJ1-1	TRBV6-2/TRBV6-3	AGRQRANTEAF
.	TRBJ2-2	TRBV6-5	ASTGFTGELF